Each of the 5 T cell receptor beta chains below was sequenced from the same sample in a study of T cells after posttransplantation cyclophosphamide. The repertoire was sequenced with immunoSEQ multiplex PCR; TCRdb's copy has only in-frame clones and lacks some. The sample has roughly 34,000 clones, none seen only once. Source material: PBMCs. The origin of the receptors is a woman under 40 in good health and a related stem cell transplant donor.

This clone showed up many times. This sequence joins TRBV5-4 and TRBJ2-5; perhaps TRBD2 as D (5 bases). Per the germline V gene, CDR1 is SGHNT and CDR2 is YYREEE (reference sequence). The CDR3 consists of 16 residues. The ends were cut back, 4 bases at V and 1 base at J, with 17 bases in the middle. The CDR3 spells CASSPDYRGIQETQYF. Written as DNA, the CDR3 is TGTGCCAGCAGCCCCGACTACAGAGGGATCCAAGAGACCCAGTACTTC. Based on the CDR3 plus reference TRBV5-4 and TRBJ2-5, the full variable domain is ETGVTQSPTHLIKTRGQQVTLRCSSQSGHNTVSWYQQALGQGPQFIFQYYREEENGRGNFPPRFSGLQFPNYSSELNVNALELDDSALYLCASSPDYRGIQETQYFGPGTRLLVL.

This clone occurred many times. DNA of the CDR3: TGTGCCAGCAGCCGTTTGGACAGGGACTACGAGCAGTACTTC. This gives the protein CASSRLDRDYEQYF. The chain employs TRBV7-8 and TRBJ2-7, with 8 bases matching TRBD1. V shed 5 bases, J shed 3 bases, and the junction held 6 bases outside the gene matches. From germline, CDR1 is SGHVS and CDR2 FQNEAQ. This CDR3 spans 14 amino acids. Variable domain in full (rest from reference TRBV7-8 and TRBJ2-7): GAGVSQSPRYKVAKRGQDVALRCDPISGHVSLFWYQQALGQGPEFLTYFQNEAQLDKSGLPSDRFFAERPEGSVSTLKIQRTQQEDSAVYLCASSRLDRDYEQYFGPGTRLTVT.

The sample holds many counts of this clone. The chain couples TRBV7-9 to TRBJ2-1, with D maybe TRBD2 (6 bases). Germline loops: CDR1 SEHNR, CDR2 FQNEAQ (reference sequence). The CDR3 has 13 residues. Trimming shortened V by 5 bases and J by 9 bases, and 14 bases separated the two germline ends. For the CDR3, the DNA is TGTGCCAGCAGCCCCCCCGGGGGTACTGAGCAGTTCTTC. Translating it yields CASSPPGGTEQFF.

This clone was found a few times. The chain links TRBV15 to TRBJ2-7, with a weak D call TRBD2 (5 bases). Trimming removed 1 base at V and 4 bases at J, with 5 bases between. The germline gives CDR1 LNHNV, CDR2 YYDKDF (reference sequence). This CDR3 comprises 12 residues. The CDR3 loop reads CATSRGLYEQYF. The CDR3 region has the DNA TGTGCCACCAGCAGAGGACTATACGAGCAGTACTTC.

This clone occurred many times. V is TRBV5-1 and J is TRBJ1-4; 7 nucleotides line up with TRBD1. The CDR3 is made up of 13 amino acids. Germline CDR1 reads SGHRS; CDR2 reads YFSETQ. J gave up 8 bases and V 5 bases, and 6 bases lay outside the gene matches. This CDR3 is CASSSGTVEKLFF. CDR3 coding DNA: TGCGCCAGCAGTTCCGGGACAGTGGAAAAACTGTTTTTT. Combining the CDR3 with reference TRBV5-1 and TRBJ1-4 gives the whole variable domain KAGVTQTPRYLIKTRGQQVTLSCSPISGHRSVSWYQQTPGQGLQFLFEYFSETQRNKGNFPGRFSGRQFSNSRSEMNVSTLELGDSALYLCASSSGTVEKLFFGSGTQLSVL.